This entry describes one TCR beta chain. The germline gene is not matched at one end of the junction; a read error may be the cause. CDR3 length equals 15 residues. Per germline, CDR1 SGHRS and CDR2 YFSETQ. These data are taken from a study of CD8+ T cells in alopecia areata. Treatment given: oral pan-JAK inhibitor, 5-10 mg twice daily. Starting from PBMCs, sorting isolated CD4+ and CD8+ T cells. Following RNA extraction, reverse transcription yielded cDNA that acted as the sequencing template. The data were produced by immunoSEQ multiplex PCR, yet TCRdb's version contains in-frame clones alone and is incomplete. The table has 200,000 to 250,000 clones, over 60% seen once.

This sample comprised CD4+ T cells sorted from blood, obtained at week 4, from a patient treated with tofacitinib. This rearrangement joins TRBV5-1 to TRBJ2-3, with 11 bases fitting TRBD2. This clonotype originated in a human donor with alopecia areata. The CDR3 here is CAGSPTSGGTDTQYF. The CDR3 bases are TGCGCCGGCAGCCCGACTAGCGGGGGCACAGATACGCAGTATTTT.